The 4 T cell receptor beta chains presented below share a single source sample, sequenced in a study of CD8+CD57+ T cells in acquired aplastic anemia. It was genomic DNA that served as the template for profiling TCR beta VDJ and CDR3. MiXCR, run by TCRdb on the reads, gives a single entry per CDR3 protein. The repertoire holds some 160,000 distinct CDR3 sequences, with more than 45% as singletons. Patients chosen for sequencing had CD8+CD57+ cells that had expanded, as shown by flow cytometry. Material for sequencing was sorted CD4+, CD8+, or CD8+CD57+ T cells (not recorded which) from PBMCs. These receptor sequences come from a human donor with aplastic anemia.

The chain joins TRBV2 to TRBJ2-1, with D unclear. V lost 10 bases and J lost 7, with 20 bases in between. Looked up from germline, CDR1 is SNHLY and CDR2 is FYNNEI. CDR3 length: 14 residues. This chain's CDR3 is CATRSQEGMNEQFF. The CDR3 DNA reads TGTGCCACTCGGTCACAAGAAGGGATGAATGAGCAGTTCTTC. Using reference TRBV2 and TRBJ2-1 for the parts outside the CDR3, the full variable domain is EPEVTQTPSHQVTQMGQEVILRCVPISNHLYFYWYRQILGQKVEFLVSFYNNEISEKSEIFDDQFSVERPDGSNFTLKIRSTKLEDSAMYFCATRSQEGMNEQFFGPGTRLTVL.

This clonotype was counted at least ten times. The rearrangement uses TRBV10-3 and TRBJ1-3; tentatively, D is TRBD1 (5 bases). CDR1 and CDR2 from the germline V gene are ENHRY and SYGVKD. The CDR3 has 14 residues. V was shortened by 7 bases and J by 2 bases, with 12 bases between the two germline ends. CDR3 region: CAITGQGAGNTIYF. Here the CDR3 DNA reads TGTGCCATCACGGGGCAGGGAGCTGGAAACACCATATATTTT.

The CDR3 DNA is TGCGCCAGCAGCTTGGAGGGCAGCATCTATGGCTACACCTTC. Amino acid sequence: CASSLEGSIYGYTF. The V and J genes are TRBV5-1 and TRBJ1-2; D is unresolved. V dropped 0 bases and J dropped 4 bases, with 10 bases sitting between them. The CDR3 totals 14 residues. CDR1 and CDR2 (germline): SGHRS, YFSETQ.

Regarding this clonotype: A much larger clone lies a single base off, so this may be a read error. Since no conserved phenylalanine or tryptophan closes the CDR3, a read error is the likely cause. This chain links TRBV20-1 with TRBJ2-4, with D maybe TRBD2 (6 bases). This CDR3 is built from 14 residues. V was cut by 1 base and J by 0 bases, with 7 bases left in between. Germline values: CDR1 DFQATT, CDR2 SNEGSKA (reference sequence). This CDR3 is CSARGDLAKNIQYL. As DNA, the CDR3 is TGCAGTGCTAGAGGGGACTTAGCCAAAAACATTCAGTACCTC.